A selection of T cell receptor beta chains follows, all from one sample in a study of shared clonotypes between healthy human individuals. Sequencing used immunoSEQ multiplex PCR; TCRdb keeps in-frame clones, though not all of them. The sample holds more than 2,000,000 clones, 85% to 95% seen once. The sample comprised naive CD4+ T cells from PBMCs. Receptors were obtained from a young man in good health. Some clones in this sample may be carry-over from other donors' samples. Both conserved end residues are part of each CDR3. The D gene is left open where the match is weak. Part of the rows lack a size; the others show once, few, many or a class for expanded clones.

V: TRBV4-1
J: TRBJ2-1
size: NA
D: TRBD2
DNA: TGCGCCAGCAGCCAAGTACGGCGGGAGGGGTACAATGAGCAGTTCTTC
CDR3: CASSQVRREGYNEQFF

V: TRBV19
J: TRBJ1-2
size: few
D: TRBD1
DNA: TGTGCCAGTAGTATAGGCCCAGGGGGTGACTATGGCTACACCTTC
CDR3: CASSIGPGGDYGYTF

V: TRBV19
J: TRBJ1-1
size: once
D: NA
DNA: TGTGCCAGCGGTACGTGGCAGAACACTGAAGCTTTCTTT
CDR3: CASGTWQNTEAFF

V: TRBV9
J: TRBJ2-2
size: NA
D: NA
DNA: TGTGCCAGCAGCGTAGAGGGTAGCGGGAACACCGGGGAGCTGTTTTTT
CDR3: CASSVEGSGNTGELFF

V: TRBV4-3
J: TRBJ2-5
size: NA
D: NA
DNA: TGCGCCAGCAGCCAAGAAATCGGAGCGTGGCAGACCCAGTACTTC
CDR3: CASSQEIGAWQTQYF

V: TRBV18
J: TRBJ2-1
size: NA
D: TRBD2
DNA: TGTGCCAGCTCACCGCTAGCGGGAGTCTTTAATGAGCAGTTCTTC
CDR3: CASSPLAGVFNEQFF

V: TRBV4-3
J: TRBJ2-1
size: NA
D: TRBD2
DNA: TGCGCCAGCAGCCAAATGGGGCTAGCGGGAAGCCATGAGCAGTTCTTC
CDR3: CASSQMGLAGSHEQFF

V: TRBV7-8
J: TRBJ2-3
size: NA
D: TRBD2
DNA: TGTGCCAGCAGCTTACTAGGACTAGCGGGAACAGATACGCAGTATTTT
CDR3: CASSLLGLAGTDTQYF

V: TRBV5-5
J: TRBJ1-1
size: NA
D: NA
DNA: TGTGCCAGCAGCTTAAAACTTCCTTTCAATTCTGGGTCTGAAGCTTTCTTT
CDR3: CASSLKLPFNSGSEAFF

V: TRBV27
J: TRBJ1-1
size: NA
D: NA
DNA: TGTGCCAGCAGTCTAAATCTGGGGACTGAAGCTTTCTTT
CDR3: CASSLNLGTEAFF

V: TRBV27
J: TRBJ2-7
size: NA
D: NA
DNA: TGTGCCACGGGGGACGTTTTCGAGCAGTACTTC
CDR3: CATGDVFEQYF

V: TRBV19
J: TRBJ2-5
size: NA
D: TRBD2
DNA: TGTGCCAGTAGTATGGTCGCGGCGGGAGCCGTGGAGACCCAGTACTTC
CDR3: CASSMVAAGAVETQYF

V: TRBV5-5
J: TRBJ1-2
size: NA
D: NA
DNA: TGTGCCAGCAGCTTAGCAGGAGGGGTTAGCTATGGCTACACCTTC
CDR3: CASSLAGGVSYGYTF

V: TRBV9
J: TRBJ1-2
size: NA
D: NA
DNA: TGTGCCAGCAGCTTAACAGGCTCCGTTGAGGGCTACACCTTC
CDR3: CASSLTGSVEGYTF

V: TRBV19
J: TRBJ1-4
size: NA
D: TRBD1
DNA: TGTGCCAGCGGGGACAGGGGGAATGCTAATGAAAAACTGTTTTTT
CDR3: CASGDRGNANEKLFF

V: TRBV7-9
J: TRBJ2-3
size: once
D: TRBD2
DNA: TGTGCCAGCACCACGACTAGCGGGACTTCAGATACGCAGTATTTT
CDR3: CASTTTSGTSDTQYF

V: TRBV27
J: TRBJ2-3
size: NA
D: NA
DNA: TGTGCCAGCAGTTTATTCCCCGGTACGCAGTATTTT
CDR3: CASSLFPGTQYF

V: TRBV7-3
J: TRBJ2-1
size: NA
D: TRBD2
DNA: TGTGCCAGCAGCGAAAGCGCTAGCGGGGCTAATGAGCAGTTCTTC
CDR3: CASSESASGANEQFF

V: TRBV27
J: TRBJ2-3
size: NA
D: NA
DNA: TGTGCCAGCAGTTGGCTAGCGAGCACAGATACGCAGTATTTT
CDR3: CASSWLASTDTQYF

V: TRBV7-2
J: TRBJ2-1
size: NA
D: NA
DNA: TGTGCCAGCAGCTTAGCTTCTATCCTCTCCTACAATGAGCAGTTCTTC
CDR3: CASSLASILSYNEQFF

V: TRBV11-1
J: TRBJ2-5
size: NA
D: TRBD2
DNA: TGTGCCAGCAGCCTCTCGGGAGGGACGGCAGGGGAGACCCAGTACTTC
CDR3: CASSLSGGTAGETQYF

V: TRBV7-9
J: TRBJ2-1
size: NA
D: TRBD1
DNA: TGTGCCAGCAGCTTTTCCGGGACAGTTAACAATGAGCAGTTCTTC
CDR3: CASSFSGTVNNEQFF

V: TRBV18
J: TRBJ2-7
size: NA
D: TRBD1
DNA: TGTGCCAGCTCTCCGGGACAGGACTACGAGCAGTACTTC
CDR3: CASSPGQDYEQYF

V: TRBV28
J: TRBJ2-1
size: NA
D: TRBD2
DNA: TGTGCCTGGAGGACTAGCGGGTTGAATGAGCAGTTCTTC
CDR3: CAWRTSGLNEQFF

V: TRBV6-5
J: TRBJ2-5
size: NA
D: TRBD1
DNA: TGTGCCAGCAGTTCCCGACAGGGAATAGAGACCCAGTACTTC
CDR3: CASSSRQGIETQYF

V: TRBV9
J: TRBJ2-5
size: NA
D: TRBD1
DNA: TGTGCCAGCAGCGCCCGGACAGGGGGCGGTGAGACCCAGTACTTC
CDR3: CASSARTGGGETQYF

V: TRBV28
J: TRBJ1-1
size: NA
D: NA
DNA: TGTGCCAGCACCCCCGGGACGCTGAACACTGAAGCTTTCTTT
CDR3: CASTPGTLNTEAFF

V: TRBV6-5
J: TRBJ1-2
size: NA
D: TRBD1
DNA: TGTGCCAGCAGAAAGGGGGCTCGCTATGGCTACACCTTC
CDR3: CASRKGARYGYTF

V: TRBV9
J: TRBJ2-1
size: NA
D: NA
DNA: TGTGCCAGCAGCGTAGGAGTGGATTCCTACAATGAGCAGTTCTTC
CDR3: CASSVGVDSYNEQFF

V: TRBV20-1
J: TRBJ2-3
size: NA
D: NA
DNA: TGCAGTGCTACTATTACAGATACGCAGTATTTT
CDR3: CSATITDTQYF

V: TRBV7-3
J: TRBJ1-4
size: NA
D: NA
DNA: TGTGCCAGCAGCTTAACGGGACCGCCGCAAAGGTATGAAAAACTGTTTTTT
CDR3: CASSLTGPPQRYEKLFF

V: TRBV2
J: TRBJ1-3
size: NA
D: NA
DNA: TGTGCCAGCAGTAGGACAACGAGCTCTGGAAACACCATATATTTT
CDR3: CASSRTTSSGNTIYF

V: TRBV14
J: TRBJ2-3
size: NA
D: NA
DNA: TGTGCCAGCAGCCCCCGTCCTACGGAGGATACGCAGTATTTT
CDR3: CASSPRPTEDTQYF

V: TRBV7-2
J: TRBJ2-2
size: NA
D: TRBD2
DNA: TGTGCCAGCAGCTTGAGTGCGGGAGGGCTCTCCCTGTTTTTT
CDR3: CASSLSAGGLSLFF

V: TRBV27
J: TRBJ1-3
size: NA
D: NA
DNA: TGTGCCAGCAGCATGCAGGGATTCTCTGGAAACACCATATATTTT
CDR3: CASSMQGFSGNTIYF

V: TRBV10-1
J: TRBJ2-1
size: NA
D: TRBD1
DNA: TGCGCCAGCAGTGAAGGCGATCAGGGGACAGGGGGCTCAATCTCCTACAATGAGCAGTTCTTC
CDR3: CASSEGDQGTGGSISYNEQFF

V: TRBV7-2
J: TRBJ2-2
size: NA
D: TRBD2
DNA: TGTGCCAGCAGCTCTACTAGCGGGACCACCGGGGAGCTGTTTTTT
CDR3: CASSSTSGTTGELFF

V: TRBV28
J: TRBJ2-6
size: NA
D: TRBD1
DNA: TGTGCCAGCAGCTCAGGGGGTCCTGGGGCCAACGTCCTGACTTTC
CDR3: CASSSGGPGANVLTF

V: TRBV18
J: TRBJ2-7
size: NA
D: TRBD2
DNA: TGTGCCAGCTCACCAATATTGAGGCAGGGCGGGAGCTCCTACGAGCAGTACTTC
CDR3: CASSPILRQGGSSYEQYF

V: TRBV28
J: TRBJ2-7
size: NA
D: TRBD1
DNA: TGTGCCAGTGGGACAGACTCCTACGAGCAGTACTTC
CDR3: CASGTDSYEQYF

V: TRBV29-1
J: TRBJ2-1
size: NA
D: NA
DNA: TGCAGCGTTGATCGGGGCAGTGGATACAATGAGCAGTTCTTC
CDR3: CSVDRGSGYNEQFF

V: TRBV9
J: TRBJ2-2
size: NA
D: NA
DNA: TGTGCCAGCAGCGTAGGGGGTTACTCGAACACCGGGGAGCTGTTTTTT
CDR3: CASSVGGYSNTGELFF

V: TRBV7-9
J: TRBJ2-2
size: NA
D: NA
DNA: TGTGCCAGCAGCGGCCCGAACCCAAACACCGGGGAGCTGTTTTTT
CDR3: CASSGPNPNTGELFF

V: TRBV28
J: TRBJ2-2
size: NA
D: NA
DNA: TGTGCCAGCTTTCCAGTCCCGAACACCGGGGAGCTGTTTTTT
CDR3: CASFPVPNTGELFF

V: TRBV19
J: TRBJ1-2
size: few
D: TRBD1
DNA: TGTGCCAGTAGCGAACAGGGGGACTATGGCTACACCTTC
CDR3: CASSEQGDYGYTF

V: TRBV5-6
J: TRBJ1-2
size: NA
D: NA
DNA: TGTGCCAGCAGCTTGGATGGGCCCTATGGCTACACCTTC
CDR3: CASSLDGPYGYTF

V: TRBV25-1
J: TRBJ2-6
size: NA
D: NA
DNA: TGTGCCAGCAAAAGTGGGGCCAACGTCCTGACTTTC
CDR3: CASKSGANVLTF